The TCR beta chain under discussion was sequenced for a study of beta chain features in type 1 diabetes. This clone was recorded a few times. The antigen remains undetermined. Study conclusions and caveats: Fewer insertions but more deletions were seen at VDJ junctions in type 1 diabetes patients. PCR might favor shorter templates, equally in patients and controls.

Reverse transcribing all isolated RNA meant expressed TCRB transcripts were sequenced. The repertoire was sequenced with immunoSEQ multiplex PCR; TCRdb's copy has only in-frame clones and lacks some. In the table there are more than 350,000 clones, around 10% of which are singletons. Trimming took off 1 base at V and 0 bases at J, with 11 bases between the two ends. The CDR3 extends over 16 amino acids. The V gene's germline CDR1 is SGDLS and CDR2 YYNGEE. The chain couples TRBV9 to TRBJ2-1; perhaps D is TRBD1 or TRBD2 (5 bases each). Material for sequencing was naive CD4+ T cells from blood. This clonotype originated in a woman under 30 in good health. The CDR3 is CASSVRGVSSYNEQFF. In nucleotides, the CDR3 is TGTGCCAGCAGCGTAAGAGGGGTGAGCTCCTACAATGAGCAGTTCTTC.